The clone carrying this T cell receptor beta chain has ten or more counts. Its matching antigen is unknown. The data were taken from a study of T cells in Graves' hyperthyroidism and ophthalmopathy. General study points: A model built on 13 V-J features separated ophthalmopathy from stable hyperthyroidism.

The diagnostic basis comprised clinical symptoms, serum thyroxine and TRAb, thyroid ultrasound and orbital computed tomography. Isolation of PBMCs was performed on 8.5 to 10 ml fresh peripheral blood. RNA transcripts gave rise to amplified TCR beta CDR3 regions. First-round RT-PCR with HTBI primers amplified the TCR CDR3 region. TCRdb analysed the multiplex PCR reads with MiXCR anew, one entry per CDR3 protein. In the table there are about 740,000 distinct CDR3 sequences, less than 15% of which are singletons. V was clipped by 1 base and J by 7 bases, with 17 bases between them. Germline assignment: CDR1 DFQATT and CDR2 SNEGSKA (reference sequence). The CDR3 runs 15 residues.

This receptor was obtained from a woman in her late teens or twenties with Graves' hyperthyroidism. The chain combines TRBV20-1 with TRBJ1-5; tentatively, D is TRBD1 (5 bases). The sequenced sample consisted of blood. In DNA, the CDR3 is TGCAGTGCTAGAGCCAGCCGGGGCGGGATCCAGCCCCAGCATTTT. This encodes CSARASRGGIQPQHF.